This T cell receptor beta chain stems from a study of T-cell reconstitution after alpha-beta-depleted transplantation in children listed by TCRdb under 2016. About the study as a whole: Using TCR repertoire profiling, the study quantitatively followed how T-cell immune reconstitution unfolded in children after TCRalphabeta/CD19-depleted allogeneic hematopoietic cell transplantation.

The sample's treatment or condition, from its label and the paper: allogeneic hematopoietic cell transplantation with graft depleted of TCRalphabeta T cells and CD19 B cells. The children who served as transplant recipients had been given grafts of TCRalphabeta/CD19-depleted allogeneic hematopoietic cells. Results the study describes overall, beyond this receptor: Over subsequent months, a decline in hyperexpanded clone frequencies was noted, and after one year, T-cell counts and TCRbeta diversity were mostly ascribed to newly produced T cells. About two months after transplant, the apparently early recovery of alphabetaT-cell counts reportedly depended on just several hundred clones that had expanded rapidly and came from non-depleted graft cells. In some patients, the high TCRbeta diversity seen at day 60 was put down to recipient T cells and intrathymic progenitors that had survived conditioning.

From the cysteine through the phenylalanine, the CDR3 covers 18 amino acids. The read is trimmed to its CDR3 DNA, 54 bases read in frame from base 1. CDR1 and CDR2 are drawn from the germline V gene (reference sequence): LNHNV, YYDKDF. V is cut by 2 bases and J by 0 bases, and the space between the germline ends is 18 bases. The library was generated by PCR. TCRdb records Illumina HiSeq 2500 as the sequencer. Molecular barcoding was employed in the preparation of TCR libraries, with unique molecular identifiers being used to normalize TCRbeta repertoire quantification. TCRdb's own reprocessing of the public reads used fastp at Q25 and MiXCR and kept productive beta chains. Every distinct CDR3 protein forms one entry, paired with its most common genes and DNA. The sample table shows approximately 240,000 distinct CDR3 sequences, and 11% are seen once. 28% of the sample is taken by the ten largest. As regards this clonotype: The antigen this receptor binds is unknown. Nothing much larger sits one base from this clone, and base qualities are not available.

The sample was PBMCs, taken before TCRalphabeta/CD19-depleted stem cell transplant. Recombination joined TRBV15 with TRBJ2-3; perhaps TRBD1 is the D gene, with 7 bases matching. This sequence originates from a child younger than two with acute myeloid leukemia, due to receive a stem cell transplant. The DNA sequence is TGTGCCACCAGCAGAAGTATACCGGCAGGGGGGAGCACAGATACGCAGTATTTT. This codes for CATSRSIPAGGSTDTQYF.